This is a list of T cell receptor beta chains from one sample in a study of blood T cell repertoires in COVID-19. Assay used: immunoSEQ multiplex PCR; TCRdb lists only in-frame clones, some missing. This table has almost 100,000 clones, approximately 86% appearing once. The material sequenced was peripheral blood. These receptors were taken from a man in his fifties or sixties with acute or convalescent COVID-19. Each CDR3 is given with its conserved first and last residue. D genes are given only for firm matches. Expanded clones get a size class; other rows say once, few or many, or leave the size out.

d_call,clone_size,j_call,v_call,cdr3_aa,cdr3_nt
.,.,TRBJ2-1,TRBV5-6,CASSEPGVGAWNEQFF,TGTGCCAGCAGCGAGCCGGGCGTAGGGGCATGGAATGAGCAGTTCTTC
TRBD1,.,TRBJ1-6,TRBV18,CASSPQTGDSPLHF,TGTGCCAGCTCACCACAGACAGGGGATTCACCCCTCCACTTT
.,.,TRBJ2-7,TRBV15,CATSSYKGEQYF,TGTGCCACCAGCAGTTACAAGGGGGAGCAGTACTTC
.,.,TRBJ2-1,TRBV15,CATSRRDTNNEQFF,TGTGCCACCAGCAGAAGGGACACAAACAATGAGCAGTTCTTC
TRBD1,.,TRBJ1-4,TRBV7-9,CASSSPGGQSNEKLFF,TGTGCCAGCAGCTCTCCAGGGGGCCAGTCTAATGAAAAACTGTTTTTT
.,.,TRBJ1-5,TRBV7-8,CASSLQGNQPQHF,TGTGCCAGCAGCTTACAGGGAAATCAGCCCCAGCATTTT
.,few,TRBJ1-1,TRBV28,CASSWTERTEAFF,TGTGCCAGCAGCTGGACAGAACGCACTGAAGCTTTCTTT
.,.,TRBJ1-1,TRBV27,CASSFSGENTEAFF,TGTGCCAGCAGTTTTTCAGGGGAGAACACTGAAGCTTTCTTT
.,.,TRBJ2-5,TRBV24-1,CATSEGGQETQYF,TGTGCCACCAGTGAAGGAGGACAAGAGACCCAGTACTTC
TRBD2,.,TRBJ2-1,TRBV6-1,CASSGAVLAGGGGEQFF,TGTGCCAGCAGTGGGGCTGTATTAGCGGGAGGAGGAGGTGAGCAGTTCTTC
.,.,TRBJ1-1,TRBV15,CATSRDSLMNTEAFF,TGTGCCACCAGCAGGGACAGTCTAATGAACACTGAAGCTTTCTTT
TRBD2,.,TRBJ2-1,TRBV6-5,CASSGLAGAENEQFF,TGTGCCAGCAGCGGACTAGCGGGAGCGGAAAATGAGCAGTTCTTC
.,.,TRBJ1-4,TRBV6-6,CASSYTGMGEKLFF,TGTGCCAGCAGTTACACAGGGATGGGCGAAAAACTGTTTTTT
.,few,TRBJ2-7,TRBV7-2,CASSPNRLSYEQYF,TGTGCCAGCAGTCCCAACAGGCTCTCCTACGAGCAGTACTTC
.,.,TRBJ1-2,TRBV12-3/TRBV12-4,CASSVGQRGYTF,TGTGCCAGCAGCGTGGGACAACGTGGCTACACCTTC
.,.,TRBJ2-5,TRBV7-8,CASSPQETQYF,TGTGCCAGCAGCCCCCAGGAGACCCAGTACTTC
TRBD1,few,TRBJ2-3,TRBV20-1,CSASTTDRGVADTQYF,TGCAGTGCTAGTACGACGGACAGGGGTGTTGCAGATACGCAGTATTTT
.,.,TRBJ2-1,TRBV7-8,CASSLLQGGTGLYNEQFF,TGTGCCAGCAGCTTGCTCCAGGGTGGAACAGGCCTTTACAATGAGCAGTTCTTC
TRBD1,.,TRBJ1-2,TRBV27,CASRRTGRDRGYTF,TGTGCCAGCAGGCGGACAGGCCGGGACCGTGGCTACACCTTC
TRBD2,.,TRBJ2-3,TRBV7-8,CASSPRGSGTPDTQYF,TGTGCCAGCAGCCCCCGAGGTAGCGGGACACCAGATACGCAGTATTTT
.,.,TRBJ2-1,TRBV2,CASRLLATPNYNEQFF,TGTGCCAGCAGGCTCCTAGCGACTCCCAACTACAATGAGCAGTTCTTC
.,once,TRBJ1-1,TRBV19,CASSIIAGNTEAFF,TGTGCCAGTAGTATAATAGCCGGGAACACTGAAGCTTTCTTT
.,.,TRBJ2-3,TRBV30,CAWGPGTSQTDTQYF,TGTGCCTGGGGCCCCGGGACAAGTCAAACGGATACGCAGTATTTT
TRBD1,few,TRBJ1-4,TRBV5-1,CASSLRTGWNEKLFF,TGCGCCAGCAGCTTGAGGACAGGGTGGAATGAAAAACTGTTTTTT
TRBD2,.,TRBJ2-1,TRBV24-1,CATSATSGKGYNEQFF,TGTGCCACCAGTGCCACTAGCGGGAAGGGTTACAATGAGCAGTTCTTC
.,few,TRBJ2-2,TRBV14,CASSHGLNTGELFF,TGTGCCAGCAGCCACGGACTGAACACCGGGGAGCTGTTTTTT
.,.,TRBJ1-6,TRBV3-1/TRBV3-2,CASSGGQTNSPLHF,TGTGCCAGCAGCGGAGGACAGACAAATTCACCCCTCCACTTT
TRBD2,once,TRBJ2-7,TRBV9,CASSPRTSGDLYEQYF,TGTGCCAGCAGCCCAAGGACTAGCGGGGACCTATACGAGCAGTACTTC
TRBD2,few,TRBJ2-2,TRBV5-6,CASSRRASGRANTGELFF,TGTGCCAGCAGCAGGAGGGCTAGCGGGAGGGCGAACACCGGGGAGCTGTTTTTT
TRBD1,.,TRBJ2-1,TRBV11-2,CASSPRGTGVVNEQFF,TGTGCCAGCAGCCCCAGGGGGACAGGGGTAGTGAATGAGCAGTTCTTC
TRBD2,few,TRBJ2-5,TRBV10-2,CASSGELAGPKTQYF,TGCGCCAGCAGCGGAGAACTAGCGGGCCCGAAGACCCAGTACTTC
TRBD2,.,TRBJ2-2,TRBV6-5,CASSYGLATNTGELFF,TGTGCCAGCAGTTACGGACTAGCAACGAACACCGGGGAGCTGTTTTTT
TRBD1,.,TRBJ2-7,TRBV27,CATPFLRNRGEQYF,TGTGCCACCCCGTTCTTAAGAAACAGGGGCGAGCAGTACTTC
.,.,TRBJ2-5,TRBV18,CASSPGIQETQYF,TGTGCCAGCTCACCCGGGATCCAAGAGACCCAGTACTTC
.,.,TRBJ1-2,TRBV19,CASKSGRQRADYGYTF,TGTGCCAGTAAAAGCGGGCGGCAGCGAGCCGATTATGGCTACACCTTC
.,once,TRBJ2-1,TRBV5-4,CASSLVSDNEQFF,TGTGCCAGCAGCTTGGTATCCGACAATGAGCAGTTCTTC
.,.,TRBJ2-5,TRBV4-1,CASSQDGGSGTQYF,TGCGCCAGCAGCCAAGATGGAGGGTCTGGGACCCAGTACTTC
TRBD2,.,TRBJ2-4,TRBV3-1/TRBV3-2,CASSGLASIQYF,TGTGCCAGCAGCGGACTAGCATCCATTCAGTACTTC
TRBD2,.,TRBJ2-7,TRBV19,CASSMTSRSSYEQYF,TGTGCCAGTAGTATGACTAGCAGGAGCTCCTACGAGCAGTACTTC
.,few,TRBJ2-1,TRBV2,CASSDVPLPGASSYNEQFF,TGTGCCAGCAGTGATGTCCCTCTTCCAGGGGCGAGCTCCTACAATGAGCAGTTCTTC
.,.,TRBJ2-5,TRBV6-7,CASSSLLGPETQYF,TGTGCCAGCAGTTCGCTACTAGGGCCCGAGACCCAGTACTTC
TRBD1,.,TRBJ1-2,TRBV18,CASSPVGQGYGYTF,TGTGCCAGCTCACCAGTCGGACAGGGCTATGGCTACACCTTC
.,.,TRBJ2-5,TRBV7-9,CASSPLQETQYF,TGTGCCAGCAGCCCTTTACAAGAGACCCAGTACTTC
.,few,TRBJ1-2,TRBV5-6,CASSLFQQRNGYTF,TGTGCCAGCAGCTTGTTCCAACAGAGAAATGGCTACACCTTC
.,.,TRBJ1-1,TRBV28,CASNPETMNTEAFF,TGTGCCAGCAACCCAGAGACAATGAACACTGAAGCTTTCTTT
.,once,TRBJ1-1,TRBV9,CASSSPGHPNTEAFF,TGTGCCAGCAGCTCTCCGGGACACCCGAACACTGAAGCTTTCTTT
.,.,TRBJ2-4,TRBV27,CASSLERFEEQNIQYF,TGTGCCAGCAGTTTGGAACGCTTCGAGGAACAAAACATTCAGTACTTC
TRBD2,once,TRBJ2-7,TRBV27,CASSFTGGDEQYF,TGTGCCAGCAGTTTTACGGGAGGCGACGAGCAGTACTTC
TRBD1,.,TRBJ2-7,TRBV11-2,CASSLARGQPYEQYF,TGTGCCAGCAGCTTAGCAAGGGGACAGCCCTACGAGCAGTACTTC
TRBD2,once,TRBJ2-2,TRBV6-5,CASRPAGGYTGELFF,TGTGCCAGCAGGCCAGCGGGAGGGTACACCGGGGAGCTGTTTTTT
TRBD2,.,TRBJ2-1,TRBV19,CASSHWASGRVGYNEQFF,TGTGCCAGTAGTCACTGGGCTAGCGGAAGGGTTGGGTACAATGAGCAGTTCTTC
.,.,TRBJ1-5,TRBV30,CAWNRGANQPQHF,TGTGCCTGGAACCGTGGGGCCAATCAGCCCCAGCATTTT
TRBD1,.,TRBJ1-4,TRBV27,CASSLTGGDEKLFF,TGTGCCAGCAGTTTGACAGGGGGCGATGAAAAACTGTTTTTT
.,once,TRBJ2-3,TRBV14,CASSQAGLREADTQYF,TGTGCCAGCAGCCAAGCCGGACTTAGAGAGGCAGATACGCAGTATTTT
.,.,TRBJ2-5,TRBV7-8,CASSLSGRDMTQYF,TGTGCCAGCAGCTTGTCTGGCCGGGATATGACCCAGTACTTC
.,.,TRBJ2-7,TRBV11-3,CASSLEPQVPSSYEQYF,TGTGCCAGCAGCTTAGAACCACAGGTACCGAGCTCCTACGAGCAGTACTTC
TRBD1,.,TRBJ1-2,TRBV29-1,CSVLAGTGVFGYTF,TGCAGCGTTCTAGCCGGGACAGGGGTCTTTGGCTACACCTTC
.,.,TRBJ1-5,TRBV21-1,CASSKVQPPNQPQHF,TGTGCCAGCAGCAAAGTACAGCCTCCCAATCAGCCCCAGCATTTT
TRBD2,.,TRBJ2-3,TRBV19,CASSIRGLAATDTQYF,TGTGCCAGTAGTATTAGGGGACTAGCAGCCACAGATACGCAGTATTTT
.,.,TRBJ1-1,TRBV6-5,CASQDRLNTEAFF,TGTGCCAGCCAAGACAGGTTGAACACTGAAGCTTTCTTT